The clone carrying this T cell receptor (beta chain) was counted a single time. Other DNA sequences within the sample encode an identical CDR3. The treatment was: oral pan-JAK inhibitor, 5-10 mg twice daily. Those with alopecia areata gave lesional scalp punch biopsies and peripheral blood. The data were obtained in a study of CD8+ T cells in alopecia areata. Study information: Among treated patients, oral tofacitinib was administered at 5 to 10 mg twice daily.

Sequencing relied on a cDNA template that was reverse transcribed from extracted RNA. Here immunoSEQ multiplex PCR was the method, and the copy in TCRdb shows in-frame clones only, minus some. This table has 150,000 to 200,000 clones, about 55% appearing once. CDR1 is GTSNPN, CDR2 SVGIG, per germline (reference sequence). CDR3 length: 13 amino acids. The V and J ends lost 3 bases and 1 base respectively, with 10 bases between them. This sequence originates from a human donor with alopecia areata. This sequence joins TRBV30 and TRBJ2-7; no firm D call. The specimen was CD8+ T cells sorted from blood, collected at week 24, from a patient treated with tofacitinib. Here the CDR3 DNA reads TGTGCCTGGAGCGTAGATGGATCCTACGAGCAGTACTTC. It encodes CAWSVDGSYEQYF.